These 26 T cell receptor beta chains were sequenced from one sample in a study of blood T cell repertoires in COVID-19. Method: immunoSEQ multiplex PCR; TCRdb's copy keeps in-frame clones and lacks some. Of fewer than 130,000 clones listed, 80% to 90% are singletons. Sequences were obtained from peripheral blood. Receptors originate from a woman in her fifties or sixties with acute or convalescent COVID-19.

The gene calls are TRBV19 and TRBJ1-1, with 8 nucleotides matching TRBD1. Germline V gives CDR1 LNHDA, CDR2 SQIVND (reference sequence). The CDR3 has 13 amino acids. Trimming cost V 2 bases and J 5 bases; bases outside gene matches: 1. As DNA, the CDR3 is TGTGCCAGTAGTATACAGGGGGCGACTGAAGCTTTCTTT. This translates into CASSIQGATEAFF.

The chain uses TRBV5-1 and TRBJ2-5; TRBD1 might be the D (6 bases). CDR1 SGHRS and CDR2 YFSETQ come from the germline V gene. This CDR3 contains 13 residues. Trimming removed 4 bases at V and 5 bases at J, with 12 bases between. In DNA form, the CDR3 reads TGCGCCAGCAGCACAGGGTCGGGTGAGACCCAGTACTTC. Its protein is CASSTGSGETQYF.

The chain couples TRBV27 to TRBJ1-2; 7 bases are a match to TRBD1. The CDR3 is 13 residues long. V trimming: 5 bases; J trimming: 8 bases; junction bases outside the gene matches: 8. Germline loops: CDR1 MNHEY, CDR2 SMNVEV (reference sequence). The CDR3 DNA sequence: TGTGCCAGCAGTGCTAACAGGGGACCGGGCTACACCTTC. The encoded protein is CASSANRGPGYTF.

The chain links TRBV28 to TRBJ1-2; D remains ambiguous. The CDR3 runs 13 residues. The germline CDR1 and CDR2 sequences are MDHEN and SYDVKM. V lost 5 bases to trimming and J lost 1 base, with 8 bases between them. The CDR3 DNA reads TGTGCCAGCAGTCAGGTGGTTAACTATGGCTACACCTTC. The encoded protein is CASSQVVNYGYTF.

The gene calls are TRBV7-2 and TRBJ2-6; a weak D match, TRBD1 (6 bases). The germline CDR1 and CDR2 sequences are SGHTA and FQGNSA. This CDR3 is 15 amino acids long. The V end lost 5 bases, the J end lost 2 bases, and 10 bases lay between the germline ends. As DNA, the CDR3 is TGTGCCAGCAGCCTCCAGGGGACTGGGGCCAACGTCCTGACTTTC. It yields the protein CASSLQGTGANVLTF.

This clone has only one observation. In nucleotides, the CDR3 is TGCAGCGCCCGAAAGGGGCCAGCCGGAAACTATGGCTACACCTTC. Translating gives CSARKGPAGNYGYTF. The genes are TRBV29-1 and TRBJ1-2; weak D call: TRBD1 (5 bases). CDR3 size: 15 residues. CDR1 is SQVTM, CDR2 ANQGSEA, per germline. The V and J ends lost 7 bases and 2 bases respectively, with 20 bases between them.

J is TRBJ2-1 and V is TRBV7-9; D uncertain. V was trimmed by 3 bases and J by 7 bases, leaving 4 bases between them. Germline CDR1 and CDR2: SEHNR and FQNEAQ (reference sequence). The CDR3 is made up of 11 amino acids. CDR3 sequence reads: CASSFPNEQFF. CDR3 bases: TGTGCCAGCAGCTTCCCGAATGAGCAGTTCTTC. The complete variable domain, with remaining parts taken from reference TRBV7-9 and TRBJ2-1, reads DTGVSQNPRHKITKRGQNVTFRCDPISEHNRLYWYRQTLGQGPEFLTYFQNEAQLEKSRLLSDRFSAERPKGSFSTLEIQRTEQGDSAMYLCASSFPNEQFFGPGTRLTVL.

The CDR3 region is CASSLVSAGGPDTQYF. CDR3 nucleotides: TGTGCCAGCAGTTTAGTCTCAGCGGGGGGGCCAGATACGCAGTATTTT. This chain connects TRBV27 to TRBJ2-3; the match to TRBD2 covers 10 bases. Germline V lookup: CDR1 MNHEY, CDR2 SMNVEV (reference sequence). The CDR3 sequence is 16 residues long. J lost 4 bases, V lost 2 bases, and 6 bases had no gene match.

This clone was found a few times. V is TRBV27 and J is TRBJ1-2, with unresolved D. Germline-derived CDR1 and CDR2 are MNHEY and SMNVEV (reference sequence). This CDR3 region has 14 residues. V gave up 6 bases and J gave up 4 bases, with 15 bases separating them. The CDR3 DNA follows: TGTGCCAGCAGCCCACTTGAATCTACCTATGGCTACACCTTC. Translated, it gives CASSPLESTYGYTF.

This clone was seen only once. The CDR3 loop is CASSSRALSGYTF. Written as DNA, the CDR3 is TGTGCCAGCAGCTCGAGGGCATTATCGGGCTACACCTTC. V usage is TRBV11-3 and J usage is TRBJ1-2; D gene uncertain. In germline, CDR1 is SGHNT, CDR2 YENEEA. This CDR3 has 13 amino acids. V gave up 4 bases and J gave up 8 bases, with 14 bases separating them.

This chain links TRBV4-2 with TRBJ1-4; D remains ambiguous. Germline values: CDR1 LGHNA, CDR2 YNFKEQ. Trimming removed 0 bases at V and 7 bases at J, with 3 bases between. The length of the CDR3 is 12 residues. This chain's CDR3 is CASSQDREKLFF. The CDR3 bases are TGTGCCAGCAGCCAAGATCGTGAAAAACTGTTTTTT.

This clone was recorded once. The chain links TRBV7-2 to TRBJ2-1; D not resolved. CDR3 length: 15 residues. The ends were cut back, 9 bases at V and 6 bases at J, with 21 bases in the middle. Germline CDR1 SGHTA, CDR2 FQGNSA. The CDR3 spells CASLLSSPIRNEQFF. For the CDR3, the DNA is TGTGCCAGTCTCTTGAGCTCTCCCATACGCAATGAGCAGTTCTTC.

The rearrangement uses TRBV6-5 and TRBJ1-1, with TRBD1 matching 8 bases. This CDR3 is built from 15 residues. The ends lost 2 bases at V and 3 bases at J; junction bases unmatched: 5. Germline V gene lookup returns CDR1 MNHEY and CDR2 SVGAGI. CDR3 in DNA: TGTGCCAGCAGTTACGCCGGGACAGGTGACACTGAAGCTTTCTTT. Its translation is CASSYAGTGDTEAFF.

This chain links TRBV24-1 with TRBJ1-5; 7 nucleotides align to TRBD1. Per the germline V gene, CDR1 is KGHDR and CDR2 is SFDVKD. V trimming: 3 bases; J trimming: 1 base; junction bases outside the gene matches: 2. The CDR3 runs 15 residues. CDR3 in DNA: TGTGCCACCAGTGATCGACAGGGAAGCAATCAGCCCCAGCATTTT. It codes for CATSDRQGSNQPQHF.

Written as DNA, the CDR3 is TGTGCCAGCAGCTCCGGACTAGCGATCAGTCAGGAGACCCAGTACTTC. Residues: CASSSGLAISQETQYF. The chain combines TRBV5-5 with TRBJ2-5; 9 positions agree with TRBD2. V was clipped by 3 bases and J by 5 bases; unmatched bases: 11. The germline V gene encodes CDR1 SGHKS and CDR2 YYEKEE (reference sequence). The CDR3 length is 16 residues.

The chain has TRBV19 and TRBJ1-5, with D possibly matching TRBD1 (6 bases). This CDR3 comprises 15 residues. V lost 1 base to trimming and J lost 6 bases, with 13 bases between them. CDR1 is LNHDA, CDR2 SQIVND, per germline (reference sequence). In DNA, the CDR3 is TGTGCCAGTAGTATAGCCTCCAGGGGCGGTCAGCCCCAGCATTTT. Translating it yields CASSIASRGGQPQHF. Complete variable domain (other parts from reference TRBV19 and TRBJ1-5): DGGITQSPKYLFRKEGQNVTLSCEQNLNHDAMYWYRQDPGQGLRLIYYSQIVNDFQKGDIAEGYSVSREKKESFPLTVTSAQKNPTAFYLCASSIASRGGQPQHFGDGTRLSIL.

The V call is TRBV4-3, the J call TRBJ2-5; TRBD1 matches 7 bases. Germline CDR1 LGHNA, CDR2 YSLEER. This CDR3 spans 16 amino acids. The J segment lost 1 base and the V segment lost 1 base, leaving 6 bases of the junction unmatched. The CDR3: CASSQGTGNSQETQYF. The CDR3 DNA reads TGCGCCAGCAGCCAAGGGACAGGAAACTCCCAAGAGACCCAGTACTTC.

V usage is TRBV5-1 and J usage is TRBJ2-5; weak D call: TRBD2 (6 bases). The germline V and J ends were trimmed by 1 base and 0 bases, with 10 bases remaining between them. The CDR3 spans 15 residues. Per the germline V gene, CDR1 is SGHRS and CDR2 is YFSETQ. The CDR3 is CASSLMSGDQETQYF. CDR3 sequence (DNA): TGCGCCAGCAGCTTGATGTCGGGGGACCAAGAGACCCAGTACTTC.

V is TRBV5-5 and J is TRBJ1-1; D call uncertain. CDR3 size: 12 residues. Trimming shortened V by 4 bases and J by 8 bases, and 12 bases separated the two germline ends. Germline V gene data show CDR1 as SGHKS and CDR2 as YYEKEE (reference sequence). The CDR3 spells CASSARTGEAFF. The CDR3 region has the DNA TGTGCCAGCAGCGCCCGGACTGGCGAAGCTTTCTTT.

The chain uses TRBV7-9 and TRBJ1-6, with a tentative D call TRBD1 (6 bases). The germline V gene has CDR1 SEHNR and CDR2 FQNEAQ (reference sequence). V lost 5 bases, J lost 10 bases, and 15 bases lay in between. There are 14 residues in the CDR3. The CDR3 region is CASSLDLGASPLHF. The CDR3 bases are TGTGCCAGCAGCCTCGACCTGGGGGCGTCACCCCTCCACTTT. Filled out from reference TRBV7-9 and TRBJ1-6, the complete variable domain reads DTGVSQNPRHKITKRGQNVTFRCDPISEHNRLYWYRQTLGQGPEFLTYFQNEAQLEKSRLLSDRFSAERPKGSFSTLEIQRTEQGDSAMYLCASSLDLGASPLHFGNGTRLTVT.

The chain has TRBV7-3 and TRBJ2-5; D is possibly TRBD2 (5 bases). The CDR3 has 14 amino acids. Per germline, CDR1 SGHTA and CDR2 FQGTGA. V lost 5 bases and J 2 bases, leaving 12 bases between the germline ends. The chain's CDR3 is CASSTLGGQETQYF. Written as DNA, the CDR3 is TGTGCCAGCAGCACCCTGGGCGGGCAAGAGACCCAGTACTTC.

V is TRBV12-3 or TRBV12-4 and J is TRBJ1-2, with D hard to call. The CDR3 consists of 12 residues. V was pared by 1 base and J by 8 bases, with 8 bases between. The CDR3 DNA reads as TGTGCCAGCAGTTTAGACACCAGAGGCTACACCTTC. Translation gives CASSLDTRGYTF.

CDR3: CASSLLAGGITEQYF. CDR3 DNA: TGTGCCAGCAGTCTATTAGCGGGGGGAATCACCGAGCAGTACTTC. The gene calls are TRBV2 and TRBJ2-7, with TRBD2 matching over 10 bases. The CDR3 is made up of 15 amino acids. The germline V gene encodes CDR1 SNHLY and CDR2 FYNNEI. Trimming took 5 bases from V and 6 from J; bases not matched to a gene: 10.

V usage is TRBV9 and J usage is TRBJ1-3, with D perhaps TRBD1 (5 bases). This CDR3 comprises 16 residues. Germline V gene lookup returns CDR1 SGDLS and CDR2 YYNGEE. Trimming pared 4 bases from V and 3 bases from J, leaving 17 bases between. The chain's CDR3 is CASSIQPGKNGNTIYF. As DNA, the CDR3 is TGTGCCAGCAGCATACAACCAGGGAAGAATGGAAACACCATATATTTT.

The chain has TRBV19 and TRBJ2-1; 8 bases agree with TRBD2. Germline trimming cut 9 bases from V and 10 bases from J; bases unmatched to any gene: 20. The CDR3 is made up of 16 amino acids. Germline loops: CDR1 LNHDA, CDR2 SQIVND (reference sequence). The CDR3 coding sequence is TGTGCCAGCTCGACGATAGGTAGCGGGGCTGCAGACGAGCAGTTCTTC. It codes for CASSTIGSGAADEQFF. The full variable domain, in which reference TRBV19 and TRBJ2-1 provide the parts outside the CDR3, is DGGITQSPKYLFRKEGQNVTLSCEQNLNHDAMYWYRQDPGQGLRLIYYSQIVNDFQKGDIAEGYSVSREKKESFPLTVTSAQKNPTAFYLCASSTIGSGAADEQFFGPGTRLTVL.

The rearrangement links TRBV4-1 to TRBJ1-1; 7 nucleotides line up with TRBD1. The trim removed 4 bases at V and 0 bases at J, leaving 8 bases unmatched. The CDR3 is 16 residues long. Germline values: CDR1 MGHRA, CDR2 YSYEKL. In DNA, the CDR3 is TGCGCCAGCAGCCCGAGGGGGGACAGTATGAACACTGAAGCTTTCTTT. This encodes CASSPRGDSMNTEAFF.